Listed here are 27 T cell receptor beta chains from one sample, sequenced in a study of post-analysis software for immune sequencing data. Notes on the study in general: Relative to controls, patients had 4 or 5 TRBV segments at higher frequency, with TRBV5-6, TRBV5-1 and TRBV20-1 among these.

Their recognized antigens are unknown. Unique molecular identifiers were carried by the TCR beta cDNA libraries. TCRdb re-called the PCR reads through MiXCR, storing one row per CDR3 protein. The sample includes approximately 630,000 distinct CDR3 sequences, around 60% of them seen just once. Sequenced material: blood. The receptor set was obtained from a girl aged 2 to 10 with multiple sclerosis.

The V call is TRBV10-3, the J call TRBJ1-5; 9 bases line up with TRBD1. From germline, CDR1 is ENHRY and CDR2 SYGVKD. CDR3 length: 14 residues. The J segment lost 9 bases and the V segment lost 4 bases, leaving 7 bases of the junction unmatched. The CDR3 protein is CAISAGTGNGPQHF. In DNA form, the CDR3 reads TGTGCCATCAGTGCAGGGACAGGGAATGGGCCCCAGCATTTT.

There are a few counts of this clonotype. The rearrangement links TRBV6-2 or TRBV6-3 to TRBJ2-7; the D gene is possibly TRBD1 (6 bases). CDR3 length equals 14 residues. The V and J ends lost 5 bases and 3 bases respectively, with 14 bases between them. Germline loops: CDR1 MNHEY, CDR2 SVGEGT. CDR3 residues: CASSLGAGYYEQYF. CDR3 DNA: TGTGCCAGCAGTCTGGGGGCAGGATACTACGAGCAGTACTTC.

The chain combines TRBV29-1 with TRBJ2-1; 14 bases are shared with TRBD2. CDR1 is SQVTM and CDR2 is ANQGSEA in the germline V gene. With V trimmed by 1 base and J by 8 bases, 4 bases remained unmatched. The CDR3 totals 15 residues. DNA for the CDR3: TGCAGCGTTGAAGGGGGGACTAGCGGGAGCGATGAGCAGTTCTTC. It encodes CSVEGGTSGSDEQFF.

This chain links TRBV29-1 with TRBJ1-2, with D maybe TRBD1 (6 bases). CDR3 length equals 11 residues. Germline V gene data show CDR1 as SQVTM and CDR2 as ANQGSEA. Trimming removed 5 bases at V and 8 bases at J, with 12 bases between. Here the CDR3 DNA reads TGCAGCGTTCTTCGGACAGCGGGCTACACCTTC. It yields the protein CSVLRTAGYTF.

V is TRBV3-1 and J is TRBJ2-1; TRBD2 agrees at 7 bases. The CDR3 consists of 16 residues. The V gene's germline CDR1 is LGHDT and CDR2 YNNKEL (reference sequence). The junction had 9 bases not matched to a gene; V was cut back by 0 bases and J by 7 bases. The CDR3 DNA is TGTGCCAGCAGCCAAGATCAGGCGGGAGCGGGGAATGAGCAGTTCTTC. This codes for CASSQDQAGAGNEQFF.

The genes are TRBV12-3 or TRBV12-4 and TRBJ1-1, with D maybe TRBD1 (5 bases). CDR3 length: 14 amino acids. V was pared by 6 bases and J by 3 bases, with 14 bases between. Here the CDR3 reads CASRETRVDTEAFF. The CDR3 bases are TGTGCCAGCAGGGAAACCAGGGTTGACACTGAAGCTTTCTTT.

The J gene is TRBJ2-1, the V gene TRBV12-3 or TRBV12-4; possibly TRBD1 or TRBD2 for D (5 bases each). V was trimmed by 4 bases and J by 9 bases, leaving 7 bases between them. The CDR3 spans 11 residues. The CDR3 reads CASSWGSEQFF. The DNA of the CDR3 is TGTGCCAGCAGTTGGGGGTCTGAGCAGTTCTTC.

The gene calls are TRBV29-1 and TRBJ1-1, with 7 bases matching TRBD1. J lost 1 base, V lost 4 bases, and 0 bases had no gene match. The CDR3 spans 12 residues. Germline CDR1 is SQVTM and CDR2 is ANQGSEA. The CDR3 sequence: CSVGQGNTEAFF. The CDR3 bases are TGCAGCGTTGGACAGGGGAACACTGAAGCTTTCTTT.

This clonotype has only a few counts. The J gene is TRBJ2-1, the V gene TRBV29-1; a possible D gene is TRBD2 (5 bases). Germline V gives CDR1 SQVTM, CDR2 ANQGSEA. V was clipped by 5 bases and J by 0 bases, with 8 bases between them. The CDR3 covers 13 residues. The CDR3 sequence: CSVRGVSYNEQFF. In DNA, the CDR3 is TGCAGCGTTCGGGGAGTCTCCTACAATGAGCAGTTCTTC.

The V and J genes are TRBV6-5 and TRBJ1-5; 8 bases line up with TRBD1. V was clipped by 8 bases and J by 0 bases; unmatched bases: 6. This CDR3 is built from 15 residues. The V gene's germline CDR1 is MNHEY and CDR2 SVGAGI. CDR3 loop: CASGTGGYSNQPQHF. CDR3 DNA sequence: TGTGCCAGCGGAACAGGGGGGTATAGCAATCAGCCCCAGCATTTT.

There are a few counts of this clonotype. The chain carries TRBV7-2 and TRBJ2-5, with 9 bases matching TRBD2. The V and J ends lost 1 base and 3 bases, in that order; junction bases with no gene match: 3. Germline lookup yields CDR1 SGHTA and CDR2 FQGNSA. The CDR3 runs 15 residues. In nucleotides, the CDR3 is TGTGCCAGCAGCTTAGTGAAGCGGGGGGAAGAGACCCAGTACTTC. Translating gives CASSLVKRGEETQYF. The variable domain in full, with the rest retrieved from reference TRBV7-2 and TRBJ2-5, is GAGVSQSPSNKVTEKGKDVELRCDPISGHTALYWYRQSLGQGLEFLIYFQGNSAPDKSGLPSDRFSAERTGGSVSTLTIQRTQQEDSAVYLCASSLVKRGEETQYFGPGTRLLVL.

V usage is TRBV12-3 or TRBV12-4 and J usage is TRBJ1-2; no firm D call. CDR3 length: 13 amino acids. Trimming left V 5 bases short and J 8 bases short, with 15 bases between. CDR3 loop: CASSPRRREGYTF. CDR3 bases: TGTGCCAGCAGTCCCCGACGGCGGGAGGGCTACACCTTC.

This chain joins TRBV7-2 and TRBJ1-1; D is undetermined. Germline lookup yields CDR1 SGHTA and CDR2 FQGNSA. The CDR3 extends over 13 amino acids. The germline V and J ends were trimmed by 3 bases and 7 bases, with 12 bases remaining between them. This CDR3 is CASSLGRKSEAFF. The CDR3 bases are TGTGCCAGCAGCTTGGGCAGAAAGAGTGAAGCTTTCTTT. Full variable domain (rest looked up from reference TRBV7-2 and TRBJ1-1): GAGVSQSPSNKVTEKGKDVELRCDPISGHTALYWYRQSLGQGLEFLIYFQGNSAPDKSGLPSDRFSAERTGGSVSTLTIQRTQQEDSAVYLCASSLGRKSEAFFGQGTRLTVV.

The chain links TRBV5-1 to TRBJ2-4; either TRBD1 or TRBD2 may fit D (5 bases each). CDR3 length: 15 amino acids. V was trimmed by 4 bases and J by 5 bases, leaving 16 bases between them. Germline CDR1 is SGHRS and CDR2 is YFSETQ. The CDR3 spells CASSPGRDPQNIQYF. CDR3 coding DNA: TGCGCCAGCAGCCCGGGTCGGGACCCCCAAAACATTCAGTACTTC.

The genes are TRBV20-1 and TRBJ2-5; D remains unclear. Per the germline V gene, CDR1 is DFQATT and CDR2 is SNEGSKA (reference sequence). This CDR3 is built from 12 residues. V shed 1 base and J shed 5 bases, with 8 bases lying between them. The CDR3 DNA sequence: TGCAGTGCTAGAGGCGGCGACGAGACCCAGTACTTC. Protein product: CSARGGDETQYF.

This clonotype turned up a few times. The J gene is TRBJ1-6, the V gene TRBV7-6, with TRBD1 identical over 9 bases. The CDR3 spans 15 residues. J lost 7 bases, V lost 5 bases, and 6 bases had no gene match. Germline V CDR1 and CDR2: SGHVS, FNYEAQ. The CDR3 DNA sequence: TGTGCCAGCAGCCTGCGACAGGGGGGCAATTCACCCCTCCACTTT. It yields the protein CASSLRQGGNSPLHF.

The chain carries TRBV29-1 and TRBJ2-1; weak D call: TRBD1 (5 bases). CDR1 SQVTM and CDR2 ANQGSEA come from the germline V gene. The CDR3 spans 15 residues. V lost 1 base and J lost 8, with 18 bases in between. CDR3 loop: CSVEVPRGILHEQFF. CDR3 sequence (DNA): TGCAGCGTTGAAGTCCCAAGGGGAATCCTGCATGAGCAGTTCTTC.

This clonotype was counted a few times. The chain employs TRBV6-2 or TRBV6-3 and TRBJ2-1; 9 positions match TRBD1. Germline V gene lookup returns CDR1 MNHEY and CDR2 SVGEGT. Germline trimming cut 8 bases from V and 10 bases from J; bases unmatched to any gene: 15. CDR3 size: 15 residues. The CDR3 region has the DNA TGTGCCAGCGGCACCACACAGGGGGCGGGGCGAGAGCAGTTCTTC. It translates to CASGTTQGAGREQFF.

This rearrangement joins TRBV10-3 to TRBJ2-3, with D perhaps matching TRBD2 (6 bases). V shed 6 bases and J shed 1 base, with 20 bases lying between them. This CDR3 has 17 residues. The germline V gene has CDR1 ENHRY and CDR2 SYGVKD. The DNA of the CDR3 is TGTGCCATCAGGACGATAGAAGGACTAACTTGCACAGATACGCAGTATTTT. Protein sequence: CAIRTIEGLTCTDTQYF.

This clonotype came up a few times. This rearrangement joins TRBV7-3 to TRBJ2-1; TRBD2 is a possible D gene (6 bases). V was cut by 5 bases and J by 6 bases, with 14 bases left in between. CDR3 length: 14 residues. Germline values: CDR1 SGHTA, CDR2 FQGTGA. This CDR3 is CASSPPGLINEQFF. CDR3 coding DNA: TGTGCCAGCAGCCCCCCGGGACTTATCAATGAGCAGTTCTTC.

V usage is TRBV20-1 and J usage is TRBJ2-7; a possible D gene is TRBD2 (6 bases). The V gene lost 0 bases and the J gene lost 5 bases, with 14 bases spanning the gap. This CDR3 is built from 14 residues. Germline-derived CDR1 and CDR2 are DFQATT and SNEGSKA (reference sequence). The CDR3 DNA reads TGCAGTGCTAGAGATAGGGCGGGGATCCACGAGCAGTACTTC. It translates to CSARDRAGIHEQYF.

This chain joins TRBV12-3 or TRBV12-4 and TRBJ2-3; 11 positions agree with TRBD2. CDR3 length equals 15 residues. Trimming at V came to 6 bases and at J to 2 bases, leaving 4 bases not matched to a gene. Written as DNA, the CDR3 is TGTGCCAGCAGCCCTAGCGGGGGGACCACAGATACGCAGTATTTT. This codes for CASSPSGGTTDTQYF.

The V gene is TRBV7-9, the J gene TRBJ2-3, with D uncertain. Trimming removed 1 base at V and 6 bases at J, with 11 bases between. The CDR3 sequence is 14 residues long. Germline lookup yields CDR1 SEHNR and CDR2 FQNEAQ (reference sequence). For the CDR3, the DNA is TGTGCCAGCAGCTTAGAACCGACCCGGGATACGCAGTATTTT. Amino acid sequence: CASSLEPTRDTQYF.

The chain combines TRBV6-5 with TRBJ2-7, with D possibly being TRBD2 (6 bases). The CDR3 extends over 16 amino acids. The V gene's germline CDR1 is MNHEY and CDR2 SVGAGI. V was cut by 6 bases and J by 3 bases, with 21 bases left in between. The CDR3 spells CASRNILPGLHYEQYF. CDR3 in DNA: TGTGCCAGCAGAAACATTCTCCCGGGACTGCACTACGAGCAGTACTTC.

A word on this clonotype: Mismatch with germline at one junction end may stem from a read error. This rearrangement joins TRBV7-2 to TRBJ2-3, with D uncertain. Germline values: CDR1 SGHTA, CDR2 FQGNSA. The CDR3 sequence is 13 residues long. For the CDR3, the DNA is TGTGCCAACAGCTTAGATGCCCCAGATACGCAGTATTTT. Translation: CANSLDAPDTQYF.

This chain joins TRBV7-8 and TRBJ2-3; the match to TRBD2 covers 9 bases. This CDR3 spans 19 amino acids. Per germline, CDR1 SGHVS and CDR2 FQNEAQ. Trimming at V came to 1 base and at J to 1 base, leaving 12 bases not matched to a gene. The CDR3 DNA reads TGTGCCAGCAGCTTAGTGAGCACGAGCGGGGGGCCCCGCACAGATACGCAGTATTTT. It yields the protein CASSLVSTSGGPRTDTQYF.

This clonotype was picked up a small number of times. The chain employs TRBV29-1 and TRBJ2-7; TRBD2 agrees at 8 bases. In germline, CDR1 is SQVTM, CDR2 ANQGSEA. V was pared by 3 bases and J by 4 bases, with 14 bases of the junction left unmatched. The CDR3 loop spans 16 amino acids. CDR3 in amino acids: CSVEEASSGSRYEQYF. The CDR3 DNA reads TGCAGCGTTGAGGAGGCGTCCAGCGGGAGTAGGTACGAGCAGTACTTC.